The 13 T cell receptor beta chains below come from one sample, sequenced in a study of regulatory T cells in long-lasting Graves disease. This sample's time point: newly diagnosed GD, antithyroid drugs for less than 3 months. Following extraction of RNA from PBMCs, that RNA was used to make the TCR library. Through Arm-PCR of CDR3 regions and iRepertoire HTBI primers, TCR beta libraries were built. TCRdb analysed the multiplex PCR reads with MiXCR anew, one entry per CDR3 protein. The table records roughly 560,000 distinct CDR3 sequences, 12% of them present only once. These data were also reused for a study on T cells in Graves' hyperthyroidism and ophthalmopathy.

The source material was peripheral blood mononuclear cells (PBMCs), sampled at new diagnosis, from a patient treated with antithyroid drugs. The receptors stem from a woman aged 25-40 years with Graves disease.

This chain links TRBV6-5 with TRBJ2-1; D may be TRBD1 or TRBD2 (5 bases each). Germline V gene lookup returns CDR1 MNHEY and CDR2 SVGAGI. This CDR3 region has 16 residues. V was pared by 0 bases and J by 6 bases, with 15 bases between. This chain's CDR3 is CASSYSGTDLGNEQFF. The CDR3 region has the DNA TGTGCCAGCAGTTACTCGGGGACGGACCTGGGCAATGAGCAGTTCTTC.

This clonotype was detected only a few times. The chain recombines TRBV11-1 with TRBJ2-7; 7 nucleotides align to TRBD2. V lost 0 bases, J lost 1 base, and 6 bases stayed unmatched. The CDR3 sequence is 16 residues long. CDR1 is SGHAT and CDR2 is FQDESV in the germline V gene (reference sequence). This CDR3 is CASSLALSGFSYEQYF. In DNA form, the CDR3 reads TGTGCCAGCAGCTTAGCGCTTAGCGGGTTTTCCTACGAGCAGTACTTC.

In this sample, this clonotype turned up once. The J gene is TRBJ2-2, the V gene TRBV28; 8 bases are a match to TRBD1. The CDR3 has 15 amino acids. V was pared by 5 bases and J by 5 bases, with 7 bases of the junction left unmatched. CDR1 is MDHEN and CDR2 is SYDVKM in the germline V gene. The CDR3 sequence is CASSTGTGDTGELFF. The CDR3 bases are TGTGCCAGCAGTACTGGGACAGGCGATACCGGGGAGCTGTTTTTT. Full variable domain (rest looked up from reference TRBV28 and TRBJ2-2): DVKVTQSSRYLVKRTGEKVFLECVQDMDHENMFWYRQDPGLGLRLIYFSYDVKMKEKGDIPEGYSVSREKKERFSLILESASTNQTSMYLCASSTGTGDTGELFFGEGSRLTVL.

This clonotype occurred a few times. V gene TRBV4-3 combines with J gene TRBJ2-6; D tentatively reads TRBD1 or TRBD2 (5 bases each). The V end was cut by 4 bases, the J end by 11 bases, with 15 bases between. CDR1 LGHNA and CDR2 YSLEER come from the germline V gene. CDR3 length: 14 residues. The DNA of the CDR3 is TGCGCCAGCAGCCGGGACGGTCTGGCAGACGTCCTGACTTTC. This translates into CASSRDGLADVLTF.

This clonotype was picked up a small number of times. A read error may explain this, as a much larger clone is one base away. The V gene is TRBV7-2, the J gene TRBJ2-2, with a tentative D call TRBD2 (5 bases). The germline V gene has CDR1 SGHTA and CDR2 FQGNSA. CDR3 length: 13 residues. CDR3 amino acids: CAGSLGRGVGLFF. The CDR3, as DNA: TGTGCCGGCAGCTTAGGTCGGGGAGTGGGGCTGTTTTTT. The variable domain in full, completed from reference TRBV7-2 and TRBJ2-2, reads GAGVSQSPSNKVTEKGKDVELRCDPISGHTALYWYRQSLGQGLEFLIYFQGNSAPDKSGLPSDRFSAERTGGSVSTLTIQRTQQEDSAVYLCAGSLGRGVGLFFGEGSRLTVL.

This clonotype has ten or more counts. The gene calls are TRBV2 and TRBJ2-5; 7 nucleotides agree with TRBD2. The CDR3 is 15 amino acids. Germline V gives CDR1 SNHLY, CDR2 FYNNEI. V was clipped by 3 bases and J by 1 base; unmatched bases: 5. The CDR3 sequence is CASSEVGGLQETQYF. In nucleotides, the CDR3 is TGTGCCAGCAGTGAGGTGGGAGGGCTCCAAGAGACCCAGTACTTC.

This clonotype was seen ten or more times. The chain uses TRBV15 and TRBJ2-7; perhaps TRBD1 as D (6 bases). The V gene lost 2 bases and the J gene lost 3 bases, with 8 bases spanning the gap. The V gene's germline CDR1 is LNHNV and CDR2 YYDKDF (reference sequence). The CDR3 contains 13 residues. The CDR3: CATSRRGYYEQYF. CDR3 sequence (DNA): TGTGCCACCAGCAGAAGGGGGTACTACGAGCAGTACTTC.

This clonotype has a count of ten or more. The chain recombines TRBV28 with TRBJ1-1; D is unresolved. V was trimmed by 5 bases and J by 4 bases, leaving 17 bases between them. CDR3 length: 15 amino acids. Per germline, CDR1 MDHEN and CDR2 SYDVKM. In DNA form, the CDR3 reads TGTGCCAGCAGTCCAACCACCGCTCGGGTCACTGAAGCTTTCTTT. It codes for CASSPTTARVTEAFF.

This clonotype occurred a few times. The genes are TRBV16 and TRBJ1-3, with a weak D call TRBD1 (5 bases). V was pared by 0 bases and J by 1 base, with 10 bases between. Germline CDR1 reads KGHSY; CDR2 reads FQNENV. CDR3 length: 16 residues. The CDR3 sequence: CASSQSIPGSGNTIYF. In nucleotides, the CDR3 is TGTGCCAGCAGCCAATCAATACCAGGGTCTGGAAACACCATATATTTT.

V gene TRBV28 combines with J gene TRBJ1-5; tentatively, D is TRBD1 (6 bases). The V gene lost 1 base and the J gene lost 5 bases, with 15 bases spanning the gap. CDR3 size: 16 residues. Looked up from germline, CDR1 is MDHEN and CDR2 is SYDVKM. The chain's CDR3 is CASSLFLGGHDQPQHF. DNA for the CDR3: TGTGCCAGCAGTTTATTTTTAGGGGGTCACGATCAGCCCCAGCATTTT.

There are many counts of this clonotype. This chain links TRBV12-5 with TRBJ2-1; 9 bases line up with TRBD2. After removal of 3 bases from V and 0 bases from J, the junction contained 6 bases not matched to a gene. CDR3 length: 17 amino acids. Per the germline V gene, CDR1 is LGHNT and CDR2 is FRNRAP. The CDR3: CASGFNAGGGSYNEQFF. In nucleotides, the CDR3 is TGTGCTAGTGGTTTCAATGCGGGGGGGGGCTCCTACAATGAGCAGTTCTTC.

This clonotype was observed many times. The genes are TRBV7-9 and TRBJ2-1; the D is unclear. Germline V gene sequence: CDR1 SEHNR, CDR2 FQNEAQ (reference sequence). The CDR3 has 13 residues. Trimming removed 0 bases from V and 8 bases from J, with 8 bases in between. This chain's CDR3 is CASSLAFPDEQFF. The CDR3 DNA follows: TGTGCCAGCAGCTTAGCGTTCCCGGATGAGCAGTTCTTC.

This clonotype was detected many times. In DNA form, the CDR3 reads TGTGCCAGCAGTTTCCCCCAGACAGGGCACTCATACGAGCAGTACTTC. Translating it yields CASSFPQTGHSYEQYF. This chain connects TRBV28 to TRBJ2-7; 7 bases are a match to TRBD1. In germline, CDR1 is MDHEN, CDR2 SYDVKM. The CDR3 consists of 16 residues. The trim removed 3 bases at V and 4 bases at J, leaving 12 bases unmatched.